Below are 18 T cell receptor beta chains sequenced from a single sample in a study of OX40 agonist ivuxolimab in advanced cancers. Produced via immunoSEQ multiplex PCR; TCRdb's table is partial and in-frame only. The data contain over 60,000 clones, around 93% of them singletons. The sample in question was CD4+ or CD8+ T cells sorted from blood, obtained in a trial of the OX40 agonist ivuxolimab. These receptors were collected from an adult with an advanced solid tumor such as melanoma, head and neck, liver or kidney cancer.

The chain couples TRBV6-5 to TRBJ1-3; 7 positions agree with TRBD1. Germline V gives CDR1 MNHEY, CDR2 SVGAGI. The CDR3 consists of 14 residues. V lost 4 bases to trimming and J lost 4 bases; unmatched junction nucleotides: 4. The CDR3 DNA reads as TGTGCCAGCAGTTCTCCGGGACAGGGAAACACCATATATTTT. Translated: CASSSPGQGNTIYF.

The J gene is TRBJ2-3, the V gene TRBV6-1; the match to TRBD1 covers 10 bases. Germline CDR1 MNHNS, CDR2 SASEGT. The J segment lost 3 bases and the V segment lost 7 bases, leaving 7 bases of the junction unmatched. This CDR3 is 15 amino acids long. CDR3 protein: CASTNPGQGTDTQYF. The CDR3 DNA follows: TGTGCCAGCACCAACCCGGGACAGGGGACAGATACGCAGTATTTT.

The V gene is TRBV10-3, the J gene TRBJ2-1, with TRBD1 matching 8 bases. Trimming at V came to 4 bases and at J to 1 base, leaving 3 bases not matched to a gene. The CDR3 is 15 amino acids. The germline CDR1 and CDR2 sequences are ENHRY and SYGVKD. CDR3 loop: CAISGGQGSYNEQFF. CDR3 nucleotides: TGTGCCATCAGTGGCGGACAGGGTTCCTACAATGAGCAGTTCTTC.

The V call is TRBV19, the J call TRBJ2-1; tentatively, D is TRBD1 (5 bases). The CDR3 length is 15 residues. Germline lookup yields CDR1 LNHDA and CDR2 SQIVND (reference sequence). The germline V and J ends were trimmed by 1 base and 4 bases, with 11 bases remaining between them. CDR3 DNA sequence: TGTGCCAGTAGTATAGGGCAGGGCCAATACAATGAGCAGTTCTTC. Translating gives CASSIGQGQYNEQFF.

V usage is TRBV6-1 and J usage is TRBJ2-5; perhaps TRBD2 as D (6 bases). Germline V lookup: CDR1 MNHNS, CDR2 SASEGT. Trimming removed 6 bases from V and 1 base from J, with 9 bases in between. The CDR3 covers 13 residues. The DNA for the CDR3 is TGTGCCAGCAGCGGGGGTTCCCAAGAGACCCAGTACTTC. Its translation: CASSGGSQETQYF.

This clone was seen only once. The chain joins TRBV7-9 to TRBJ2-7; TRBD2 matches at 10 bases. CDR3 length: 15 residues. Unmatched junction bases numbered 11, after V lost 5 bases and J lost 7 bases. Germline values: CDR1 SEHNR, CDR2 FQNEAQ (reference sequence). CDR3 nucleotide sequence: TGTGCCAGCAGCCCAAGGGCTAGCGGGAGTGGAGAGCAGTACTTC. It codes for CASSPRASGSGEQYF.

The V call is TRBV6-1, the J call TRBJ1-5; 7 positions match TRBD1. The trim removed 5 bases at V and 3 bases at J, leaving 7 bases unmatched. This CDR3 spans 15 amino acids. The germline V gene encodes CDR1 MNHNS and CDR2 SASEGT. In DNA, the CDR3 is TGTGCCAGCAGTCGACAGGGTCCCACCAATCAGCCCCAGCATTTT. It codes for CASSRQGPTNQPQHF.

The chain combines TRBV19 with TRBJ1-1; D unclear. The CDR3 length is 14 residues. CDR1 is LNHDA, CDR2 SQIVND, per germline (reference sequence). Trimming stripped 2 bases from V and 1 base from J, with 8 bases between. In nucleotides, the CDR3 is TGTGCCAGTAGTATATTCGGTGCGAACACTGAAGCTTTCTTT. This translates into CASSIFGANTEAFF.

The J gene is TRBJ1-3, the V gene TRBV7-8; D remains ambiguous. The CDR3 is 17 amino acids. Germline loops: CDR1 SGHVS, CDR2 FQNEAQ. V lost 1 base and J 0 bases, leaving 13 bases between the germline ends. CDR3 DNA: TGTGCCAGCAGCTTAGGATATGGGCGGAACTCTGGAAACACCATATATTTT. Translated, it gives CASSLGYGRNSGNTIYF.

This chain links TRBV6-5 with TRBJ2-7; 9 bases line up with TRBD2. In germline, CDR1 is MNHEY, CDR2 SVGAGI. The CDR3 has 14 residues. Trimming cost V 8 bases and J 0 bases; bases outside gene matches: 5. Here the CDR3 DNA reads TGTGCCAGCGTGGCGGGGGGGCCCTCCTACGAGCAGTACTTC. Translating gives CASVAGGPSYEQYF.

The chain carries TRBV28 and TRBJ2-4; D not resolved. The CDR3 has 16 amino acids. Trimming left V 5 bases short and J 0 bases short, with 14 bases between. Germline loops: CDR1 MDHEN, CDR2 SYDVKM. This CDR3 is CASSPRFAVAKNIQYF. CDR3 sequence (DNA): TGTGCCAGCAGTCCACGGTTTGCCGTAGCCAAAAACATTCAGTACTTC.

The chain combines TRBV15 with TRBJ2-5; D may be TRBD1 (5 bases). CDR1 is LNHNV and CDR2 is YYDKDF in the germline V gene (reference sequence). V dropped 1 base and J dropped 0 bases, with 12 bases sitting between them. CDR3 length: 16 residues. CDR3 protein: CATSRARGSYQETQYF. The DNA for the CDR3 is TGTGCCACCAGCAGAGCAAGGGGTTCGTACCAAGAGACCCAGTACTTC. The full variable domain, its missing parts supplied by reference TRBV15 and TRBJ2-5, is DAMVIQNPRYQVTQFGKPVTLSCSQTLNHNVMYWYQQKSSQAPKLLFHYYDKDFNNEADTPDNFQSRRPNTSFCFLDIRSPGLGDTAMYLCATSRARGSYQETQYFGPGTRLLVL.

The V and J genes are TRBV7-8 and TRBJ2-2; D not certain. V was shortened by 5 bases and J by 6 bases, with 19 bases between the two germline ends. This CDR3 contains 16 residues. Germline values: CDR1 SGHVS, CDR2 FQNEAQ. CDR3 residues: CASSPLWPLDAGELFF. CDR3 nucleotide sequence: TGTGCCAGCAGCCCCCTTTGGCCCTTGGATGCCGGGGAGCTGTTTTTT.

Here the CDR3 reads CAWSVDPRYEQYF. The DNA of the CDR3 is TGTGCCTGGAGTGTAGACCCTCGGTACGAGCAGTACTTC. The chain joins TRBV30 to TRBJ2-7; no reliable D call. V shed 0 bases and J shed 4 bases, with 10 bases lying between them. CDR1 and CDR2 from the germline V gene are GTSNPN and SVGIG (reference sequence). This CDR3 has 13 residues.

V gene TRBV14 combines with J gene TRBJ1-4; 8 bases agree with TRBD1. V was pared by 5 bases and J by 0 bases, with 11 bases of the junction left unmatched. The CDR3 sequence is 18 residues long. CDR1 and CDR2 (germline): SGHDN, FVKESK. The CDR3: CASSIRDRNTATNEKLFF. DNA of the CDR3: TGTGCCAGCAGCATCCGGGACAGGAATACAGCAACTAATGAAAAACTGTTTTTT.

The gene calls are TRBV19 and TRBJ2-3, with 14 bases lining up with TRBD2. The V gene end was trimmed by 9 bases and the J gene end by 5 bases; junction bases not matched to a gene: 7. The CDR3 length is 15 residues. CDR1 LNHDA and CDR2 SQIVND come from the germline V gene (reference sequence). The CDR3 DNA is TGTGCCAGCAACCGACTAGCGGGGGGGGGAGATACGCAGTATTTT. This gives the protein CASNRLAGGGDTQYF. Full variable domain (remainder filled in from reference TRBV19 and TRBJ2-3): DGGITQSPKYLFRKEGQNVTLSCEQNLNHDAMYWYRQDPGQGLRLIYYSQIVNDFQKGDIAEGYSVSREKKESFPLTVTSAQKNPTAFYLCASNRLAGGGDTQYFGPGTRLTVL.

This sequence joins TRBV6-1 and TRBJ1-1; D gene unclear. The CDR3 spans 13 residues. The V gene's germline CDR1 is MNHNS and CDR2 SASEGT. Between the trimmed V and J ends, which lost 7 bases and 3 bases, there was a span of 12 bases. CDR3 in DNA: TGTGCCAGCATAACCCCACCCTACACTGAAGCTTTCTTT. It specifies CASITPPYTEAFF.

This sequence joins TRBV4-2 and TRBJ2-1, with D uncertain. V lost 0 bases and J 7 bases, leaving 4 bases between the germline ends. There are 12 residues in the CDR3. The V gene's germline CDR1 is LGHNA and CDR2 YNFKEQ. CDR3 region: CASSQDWNEQFF. Written as DNA, the CDR3 is TGTGCCAGCAGCCAAGATTGGAATGAGCAGTTCTTC.